Listed here are 20 T cell receptor beta chains from one sample, sequenced in a study of blood T cell repertoires in COVID-19. Using immunoSEQ multiplex PCR, the repertoire was profiled, and TCRdb retains in-frame clones only, with some absent. The repertoire has a few hundred thousand clones, approximately 83% of them found once; the top ten carry 2.2%. The source material was PBMCs or T cells enriched from blood (not recorded which). The origin of the receptors is a man under 40 who had recovered from COVID-19.

This chain connects TRBV6-2 or TRBV6-3 to TRBJ1-2; 9 bases are a match to TRBD1. With 5 bases clipped from V and 5 bases from J, the junction kept 15 bases outside the gene matches. This CDR3 spans 17 amino acids. Germline loops: CDR1 MNHEY, CDR2 SVGEGT. The CDR3 sequence is CASSTSIQGALGYGYTF. Here the CDR3 DNA reads TGTGCCAGCAGTACAAGCATACAGGGGGCGCTGGGGTATGGCTACACCTTC.

The chain has TRBV11-2 and TRBJ2-5; 10 bases agree with TRBD2. The germline V gene encodes CDR1 SGHAT and CDR2 FQNNGV. This CDR3 region has 15 residues. The V segment lost 2 bases and the J segment 5 bases; nucleotides outside the gene matches: 5. CDR3 in DNA: TGTGCCAGCAGCTTACAGCGGGGGGGCGTTGAGACCCAGTACTTC. Translated: CASSLQRGGVETQYF.

The V gene is TRBV27, the J gene TRBJ2-5; possible D gene TRBD2, 5 bases. This CDR3 has 14 amino acids. V lost 5 bases and J 7 bases, leaving 17 bases between the germline ends. CDR1 is MNHEY and CDR2 is SMNVEV in the germline V gene (reference sequence). CDR3 protein: CASSPTSVAGTQYF. CDR3 nucleotides: TGTGCCAGCAGTCCTACTTCTGTGGCGGGGACCCAGTACTTC.

The chain carries TRBV6-5 and TRBJ2-1; D unresolved. The germline V and J ends were trimmed by 1 base and 0 bases, with 7 bases remaining between them. Germline V gives CDR1 MNHEY, CDR2 SVGAGI. The CDR3 is 15 amino acids. Here the CDR3 DNA reads TGTGCCAGCAGTTACTTTCGGAGCTCCTACAATGAGCAGTTCTTC. Its translation: CASSYFRSSYNEQFF.

This CDR3 is CASTGIEGNQETQYF. The CDR3 DNA sequence: TGTGCCAGCACCGGAATTGAGGGTAACCAAGAGACCCAGTACTTC. V usage is TRBV18 and J usage is TRBJ2-5; tentatively, D is TRBD2 (5 bases). CDR1 and CDR2 (germline): KGHSH, LQKENI. Trimming cost V 8 bases and J 0 bases, with 16 bases left between them. This CDR3 region has 15 residues.

The gene calls are TRBV27 and TRBJ2-7; 7 positions match TRBD2. This CDR3 has 15 residues. CDR1 is MNHEY and CDR2 is SMNVEV in the germline V gene (reference sequence). V gave up 4 bases and J gave up 6 bases; unmatched junction bases: 12. CDR3 bases: TGTGCCAGCAGTTCGTTCGGCGGGGGAGTCGGCGAGCAGTACTTC. This sequence encodes CASSSFGGGVGEQYF.

This chain joins TRBV5-1 and TRBJ2-2, with D maybe TRBD1 (5 bases). V was clipped by 5 bases and J by 0 bases, with 11 bases between them. There are 15 residues in the CDR3. Germline CDR1 is SGHRS and CDR2 is YFSETQ. In nucleotides, the CDR3 is TGCGCCAGCAGGGAGACAGTTACGAACACCGGGGAGCTGTTTTTT. This encodes CASRETVTNTGELFF.

This clone was observed a few times. The chain has TRBV3-1 (or the pseudogene TRBV3-2) and TRBJ1-2, with D possibly matching TRBD1 (6 bases). Germline CDR1 LGHDT, CDR2 YNNKEL (reference sequence). The CDR3 length is 13 residues. V lost 0 bases and J lost 8, with 10 bases in between. The CDR3: CASSQEQGTGYTF. The CDR3 DNA follows: TGTGCCAGCAGCCAAGAACAGGGTACAGGCTACACCTTC.

The V call is TRBV3-1 (or the pseudogene TRBV3-2), the J call TRBJ2-7; a possible D gene is TRBD2 (6 bases). CDR1 is LGHDT, CDR2 YNNKEL, per germline (reference sequence). Trimming stripped 0 bases from V and 0 bases from J, with 9 bases between. This CDR3 is 15 amino acids long. CDR3 region: CASSQELACSYEQYF. CDR3 nucleotides: TGTGCCAGCAGCCAAGAACTAGCTTGCTCCTACGAGCAGTACTTC.

The J gene is TRBJ1-2, the V gene TRBV4-3; 9 nucleotides match TRBD1. The length of the CDR3 is 15 residues. The V segment lost 2 bases and the J segment 8 bases; nucleotides outside the gene matches: 9. Germline V CDR1 and CDR2: LGHNA, YSLEER. This chain's CDR3 is CASSQQRTGVEGYTF. CDR3 sequence (DNA): TGCGCCAGCAGCCAACAGAGGACAGGGGTTGAGGGCTACACCTTC.

V usage is TRBV4-1 and J usage is TRBJ1-2; TRBD1 aligns across 7 bases. V dropped 0 bases and J dropped 5; count of bases not matched to a gene: 6. CDR1 and CDR2 from the germline V gene are MGHRA and YSYEKL. This CDR3 has 15 residues. CDR3 DNA: TGCGCCAGCAGCCAAGAAGGGGGCGGACGGTATGGCTACACCTTC. Protein sequence: CASSQEGGGRYGYTF.

V usage is TRBV5-6 and J usage is TRBJ1-2, with D uncertain. Trimming removed 1 base at V and 3 bases at J, with 10 bases between. The CDR3 runs to 14 residues. CDR1 is SGHDT and CDR2 is YYEEEE in the germline V gene. The CDR3: CASSLQASHYGYTF. Written as DNA, the CDR3 is TGTGCCAGCAGCTTGCAGGCTAGCCACTATGGCTACACCTTC.

The chain joins TRBV18 to TRBJ1-1, with 8 bases fitting TRBD1. The V gene's germline CDR1 is KGHSH and CDR2 LQKENI. Trimming removed 5 bases from V and 8 bases from J; junction bases left unmatched: 13. This CDR3 region has 15 residues. The CDR3 here is CASSATGGTTTEAFF. CDR3 bases: TGTGCCAGCTCAGCAACAGGGGGAACCACCACCGAAGCTTTCTTT.

The chain couples TRBV11-3 to TRBJ1-6; 9 bases align to TRBD1. Germline CDR1 reads SGHNT; CDR2 reads YENEEA. This CDR3 comprises 16 residues. Trimming removed 2 bases from V and 10 bases from J; junction bases left unmatched: 9. CDR3 in DNA: TGTGCCAGCAGCTTACGGGGGGACAGGGCTCAATCACCCCTCCACTTT. Translated, it gives CASSLRGDRAQSPLHF.

This clone was detected only once. The V and J genes are TRBV7-6 and TRBJ1-3; tentative D call: TRBD1 (5 bases). V dropped 6 bases and J dropped 2 bases, with 23 bases sitting between them. The germline CDR1 and CDR2 sequences are SGHVS and FNYEAQ. The CDR3 sequence is 18 residues long. This CDR3 reads CASSPLSGGYGAGNTIYF. As DNA, the CDR3 is TGTGCCAGCAGTCCCTTATCGGGGGGATACGGGGCTGGAAACACCATATATTTT. Together with reference TRBV7-6 and TRBJ1-3, the CDR3 gives the full variable domain: GAGVSQSPRYKVTKRGQDVALRCDPISGHVSLYWYRQALGQGPEFLTYFNYEAQQDKSGLPNDRFSAERPEGSISTLTIQRTEQRDSAMYRCASSPLSGGYGAGNTIYFGEGSWLTVV.

V and J are TRBV2 and TRBJ2-5; 7 positions match TRBD1. In germline, CDR1 is SNHLY, CDR2 FYNNEI. The CDR3 spans 12 residues. V gave up 9 bases and J gave up 6 bases; unmatched junction bases: 7. The DNA of the CDR3 is TGTGCCAGTTTTTGGGACAGCAAGACCCAGTACTTC. It yields the protein CASFWDSKTQYF. Full variable domain (remainder filled in from reference TRBV2 and TRBJ2-5): EPEVTQTPSHQVTQMGQEVILRCVPISNHLYFYWYRQILGQKVEFLVSFYNNEISEKSEIFDDQFSVERPDGSNFTLKIRSTKLEDSAMYFCASFWDSKTQYFGPGTRLLVL.

This sequence joins TRBV3-1 (or the pseudogene TRBV3-2) and TRBJ1-1; unclear D gene. This CDR3 comprises 13 residues. V was cut by 4 bases and J by 0 bases, with 6 bases left in between. The V gene's germline CDR1 is LGHDT and CDR2 YNNKEL (reference sequence). The CDR3 loop is CASSRQMNTEAFF. The DNA of the CDR3 is TGTGCCAGCAGCCGCCAGATGAACACTGAAGCTTTCTTT.

The genes are TRBV27 and TRBJ1-1, with 8 bases fitting TRBD1. The V gene's germline CDR1 is MNHEY and CDR2 SMNVEV (reference sequence). V was pared by 5 bases and J by 3 bases, with 11 bases of the junction left unmatched. This CDR3 contains 16 residues. CDR3 in DNA: TGTGCCAGCAGTCCTAAGGGGCGGACAGGGTACACTGAAGCTTTCTTT. Amino acid sequence: CASSPKGRTGYTEAFF.

The genes are TRBV24-1 and TRBJ1-5; TRBD1 agrees at 8 bases. Per germline, CDR1 KGHDR and CDR2 SFDVKD. V was pared by 9 bases and J by 0 bases, with 6 bases of the junction left unmatched. The CDR3 consists of 15 residues. The CDR3 coding sequence is TGTGCCACCGGCCGGGGACAGGATAGCAATCAGCCCCAGCATTTT. The encoded protein is CATGRGQDSNQPQHF.

J is TRBJ1-5 and V is TRBV6-5, with TRBD1 as a possible D gene (6 bases). With 6 bases removed from V and 7 bases from J, the gap between germline ends came to 16 bases. The CDR3 totals 14 residues. CDR1 MNHEY and CDR2 SVGAGI come from the germline V gene. The CDR3 sequence is CASRRSGVVQPQHF. CDR3 bases: TGTGCCAGCAGGAGATCAGGGGTTGTACAGCCCCAGCATTTT.